The 25 T cell receptor beta chains in this list originate from one sample, sequenced in a study of T cell clonality in common variable immunodeficiency (dated by TCRdb to the mid-2010s). The library came from the immunoSEQ multiplex PCR assay. This is the immuneACCESS table as TCRdb keeps it, with only in-frame sequences that have V and J called. A part of the clones is gone; compared with another copy, unresolved V genes explain less than half, and the rest is unexplained. This sample was tabulated with tens of thousands of clones, among which there are no singletons. The top ten constitute 3.8% of the sample. The specimen sequenced was peripheral blood mononuclear cells. The receptors stem from a person aged 18 to 70 in good health.

At least ten counts were recorded for this clone. The read halts 3 residues ahead of the CDR3 end, with the missing end drawn from the germline J gene. The chain links TRBV7-9 to TRBJ1-4; the D is unclear. This CDR3 spans 15 amino acids. Germline CDR1 SEHNR, CDR2 FQNEAQ (reference sequence). V was pared by 5 bases and J by 1 base, with 11 bases between. Partial CDR3 DNA: TGTGCCAGCAGCCCCCACAGTGGAACTAATGAAAAA. It is translated as CASSPHSGTNEK. The CDR3 in full is CASSPHSGTNEKLFF. The full variable domain, completed using reference TRBV7-9 and TRBJ1-4, is DTGVSQNPRHKITKRGQNVTFRCDPISEHNRLYWYRQTLGQGPEFLTYFQNEAQLEKSRLLSDRFSAERPKGSFSTLEIQRTEQGDSAMYLCASSPHSGTNEKLFFGSGTQLSVL.

This clone was recorded many times. The read stops 3 residues short of the end of the CDR3; the missing end is completed from the germline J gene. The rearrangement uses TRBV5-1 and TRBJ2-3; TRBD1 might be the D (6 bases). From germline, CDR1 is SGHRS and CDR2 YFSETQ. The CDR3 runs to 16 residues. Deletions cut 0 bases from V and 4 bases from J, with 15 bases between. This chain's CDR3 is CASSLAGRGPADTQYF. The CDR3 bases that were read are TGCGCCAGCAGCTTGGCCGGCAGGGGCCCTGCAGATACG.

This clone was found many times. The observed sequence ends 3 residues before the CDR3 terminus, with the missing tail filled in from the germline J gene. The rearrangement joins TRBV18 to TRBJ1-5; 7 nucleotides agree with TRBD1. After removal of 4 bases from V and 4 bases from J, the junction contained 1 base not matched to a gene. The germline CDR1 and CDR2 sequences are KGHSH and LQKENI. The CDR3 spans 13 residues. The CDR3 sequence is CASSQGQNQPQHF. Partial CDR3 DNA: TGTGCCAGCTCACAGGGACAGAATCAGCCC. The entire variable domain, with the rest obtained from reference TRBV18 and TRBJ1-5, is as follows: NAGVMQNPRHLVRRRGQEARLRCSPMKGHSHVYWYRQLPEEGLKFMVYLQKENIIDESGMPKERFSAEFPKEGPSILRIQQVVRGDSAAYFCASSQGQNQPQHFGDGTRLSIL.

This clone has ten or more counts. Read data end 3 residues before the CDR3 end; the end is taken from the germline J gene. This chain joins TRBV20-1 and TRBJ1-5; TRBD1 matches at 7 bases. CDR3 length equals 15 residues. Germline loops: CDR1 DFQATT, CDR2 SNEGSKA (reference sequence). J was trimmed by 6 bases and V by 3 bases; bases with no gene match: 11. The CDR3 loop reads CSASRSRGFGQPQHF. CDR3 bases read: TGCAGTGCTAGCAGGTCCAGGGGGTTCGGTCAGCCC.

This clone has a count of ten or more. The read is 3 residues too short to cover the CDR3 end, so that end is filled in from the germline J gene. This rearrangement joins TRBV19 to TRBJ1-4; the D gene is possibly TRBD1 (6 bases). V was trimmed by 10 bases and J by 4 bases, leaving 13 bases between them. This CDR3 comprises 13 residues. Germline V CDR1 and CDR2: LNHDA, SQIVND (reference sequence). The CDR3 here is CATKVGGNEKLFF. CDR3 bases read: TGTGCCACCAAAGTAGGGGGTAATGAAAAA.

As regards this clone: The read ends 3 residues before the CDR3 terminus; that terminus is restored from the germline J gene. J is TRBJ2-3 and V is TRBV7-9, with TRBD1 as a possible D gene (5 bases). CDR1 is SEHNR and CDR2 is FQNEAQ in the germline V gene (reference sequence). The CDR3 sequence is 12 residues long. Here the CDR3 reads CASNQEKGPQYF. Partial CDR3 DNA: TGTGCCAGCAACCAAGAAAAGGGGCCG.

This clone was counted only a few times. The CDR3 sequence is CASSVVAGAPTDTYTF. The part of the CDR3 DNA that was read is TGTGCCAGTAGTGTAGTAGCGGGAGCGCCCACAGATACC. The J gene is TRBJ1-2, the V gene TRBV19, with D hard to call. The CDR3 end lies 3 residues beyond the end of the read and is filled in from the germline J gene. Germline CDR1 LNHDA, CDR2 SQIVND (reference sequence). This CDR3 is 16 amino acids long.

This clone was recorded at least ten times. Read coverage stops 3 residues before the CDR3 terminus; the germline J gene supplies the remainder. The V and J genes are TRBV18 and TRBJ1-1; TRBD1 might be the D (6 bases). The V gene lost 5 bases and the J gene lost 5 bases, with 18 bases spanning the gap. Germline CDR1 KGHSH, CDR2 LQKENI. This CDR3 is 15 amino acids long. Partial CDR3 DNA: TGTGCCAGCTCAACGCATACAGGGTTGGAAACTGAA. This sequence encodes CASSTHTGLETE. The entire CDR3 reads CASSTHTGLETEAFF.

This clone was recorded many times. Read coverage stops 3 residues before the CDR3 terminus; the germline J gene supplies the remainder. The V gene is TRBV5-4, the J gene TRBJ2-5, with 10 nucleotides matching TRBD2. Germline CDR1 SGHNT, CDR2 YYREEE (reference sequence). This CDR3 has 16 amino acids. V was clipped by 3 bases and J by 4 bases; unmatched bases: 9. Partial CDR3 DNA: TGTGCCAGCAGCTCCGGAAGCATAGCGGGAGGAGAGACC. It codes for CASSSGSIAGGET. The entire CDR3 protein is CASSSGSIAGGETQYF.

This clone showed up many times. The sequence runs out 3 residues before the end of the CDR3; the remainder is reconstructed from the germline J gene. This chain joins TRBV20-1 and TRBJ2-3; 10 bases match TRBD2. Germline assignment: CDR1 DFQATT and CDR2 SNEGSKA (reference sequence). J gave up 0 bases and V 1 base, and 7 bases lay outside the gene matches. The CDR3 extends over 17 amino acids. CDR3 bases read: TGCAGTGCTAGAGCCCTTAGCGGGAGGCCGAGCACAGATACG. Its translation is CSARALSGRPSTDT. The CDR3 as a whole reads CSARALSGRPSTDTQYF.

In its sample, this clone was seen many times. The read terminates 3 residues ahead of where the CDR3 ends, so the germline J gene completes it. The same CDR3 arises from other DNA sequences in this sample as well. This rearrangement joins TRBV5-1 to TRBJ1-1; possibly TRBD1 for D (5 bases). Germline CDR1 SGHRS, CDR2 YFSETQ. The CDR3 has 13 amino acids. CDR3 loop: CASGDSLNTEAFF. CDR3 DNA (partial): TGCGCTAGCGGAGACAGTCTGAACACTGAA.

This clone was counted at least ten times. CDR3 loop: CSAREGVGYEQYF. CDR3 DNA (partial): TGCAGTGCTAGAGAGGGCGTGGGCTACGAG. V usage is TRBV20-1 and J usage is TRBJ2-7; D gene unclear. Read sequence stops 3 residues before the CDR3 end, and the germline J gene provides the missing end. Germline CDR1 reads DFQATT; CDR2 reads SNEGSKA (reference sequence). The CDR3 has 13 amino acids. V was clipped by 0 bases and J by 3 bases, with 9 bases between them.

This clone occurred a few times. The read halts 3 residues ahead of the CDR3 end, with the missing end drawn from the germline J gene. At the DNA level, this CDR3 is encoded by other sequences in the same sample as well. V and J are TRBV18 and TRBJ1-1; TRBD1 is a possible D gene (5 bases). CDR1 is KGHSH and CDR2 is LQKENI in the germline V gene. This CDR3 comprises 15 residues. The V end was cut by 4 bases, the J end by 5 bases, with 17 bases between. CDR3 amino acids: CASSLIGGLRTEAFF. CDR3 DNA (partial): TGTGCCAGCTCACTCATCGGGGGGTTGAGGACTGAA. The full variable domain, with the rest looked up from reference TRBV18 and TRBJ1-1, is NAGVMQNPRHLVRRRGQEARLRCSPMKGHSHVYWYRQLPEEGLKFMVYLQKENIIDESGMPKERFSAEFPKEGPSILRIQQVVRGDSAAYFCASSLIGGLRTEAFFGQGTRLTVV.

As regards this clone: The read ends 3 residues early relative to the CDR3; the germline J gene fills the gap. The chain combines TRBV2 with TRBJ2-3, with TRBD2 matching 10 bases. The CDR3 loop spans 15 amino acids. The ends lost 5 bases at V and 6 bases at J; junction bases unmatched: 8. The germline V gene encodes CDR1 SNHLY and CDR2 FYNNEI. The CDR3: CASSLGAGGVDTQYF. The CDR3 bases that were read are TGTGCCAGCAGTTTAGGAGCGGGGGGGGTGGATACG.

This clone has ten or more counts. From the germline J gene comes the end of the CDR3, since the read stops 3 residues before it. The chain recombines TRBV7-3 with TRBJ2-1, with D hard to call. Between the trimmed V and J ends, which lost 5 bases and 4 bases, there was a span of 18 bases. The germline V gene has CDR1 SGHTA and CDR2 FQGTGA. This CDR3 comprises 16 residues. The part of the CDR3 DNA that was read is TGTGCCAGCAGCCCCCGCTGGGCTGCGTCATACAATGAG. It specifies CASSPRWAASYNE. Given in full, the CDR3 is CASSPRWAASYNEQFF.

There are many counts of this clone. The read comes to an end 3 residues before the CDR3 does, leaving the germline J gene to fill in the end. The rearrangement links TRBV12-3 or TRBV12-4 to TRBJ1-5; no definite D call. The CDR3 totals 14 residues. V was shortened by 3 bases and J by 5 bases, with 11 bases between the two germline ends. The CDR3 DNA, read in part, is TGTGCCAGCAGTTTGGTTTCAGGAGATCAGCCC. This codes for CASSLVSGDQP. The whole CDR3 is CASSLVSGDQPQHF.

This clone was recorded many times. The read falls 3 residues short of the CDR3 end, and the missing part is taken from the germline J gene. This chain uses TRBV13 with TRBJ2-2; possibly TRBD1 for D (5 bases). The CDR3 is 16 residues long. Germline V gene data show CDR1 as PRHDT and CDR2 as FYEKMQ (reference sequence). The CDR3 bases that were read are TGTGCCAGCACCACCGGACACCGTGCAACTAATGAAAAG. This translates into CASTTGHRATNEK. The whole CDR3 is CASTTGHRATNEKLFF.

This clone was picked up many times. The CDR3 goes on 3 residues after the read ends, and that part is filled in from the germline J gene. Other DNA sequences in the same sample also yield this CDR3. The genes are TRBV30 and TRBJ1-2; no definite D call. The CDR3 contains 13 residues. The ends were cut back, 0 bases at V and 6 bases at J, with 11 bases in the middle. Germline V CDR1 and CDR2: GTSNPN, SVGIG (reference sequence). The sequenced CDR3 bases are TGTGCCTGGAGTGTAGGATGGGCTGATGGC. Translated: CAWSVGWADG. The complete CDR3 sequence is CAWSVGWADGYTF.

This clone was counted ten times or more. The read is 3 residues too short to cover the CDR3 end, so that end is filled in from the germline J gene. This chain uses TRBV28 with TRBJ2-5; TRBD1 might be the D (5 bases). CDR3 length: 15 amino acids. Germline assignment: CDR1 MDHEN and CDR2 SYDVKM. Trimming pared 2 bases from V and 2 bases from J, leaving 12 bases between. CDR3 DNA (partial): TGTGCCAGCAGTTTAGACAGCGTTATACAAGAGACC. Its translation: CASSLDSVIQET. From start to end, the CDR3 is CASSLDSVIQETQYF.

This clone was recorded at least ten times. The CDR3 goes on 3 residues after the read ends, and that part is filled in from the germline J gene. The gene calls are TRBV6-2 or TRBV6-3 and TRBJ2-2; TRBD2 agrees at 10 bases. The CDR3 is 16 residues long. Germline V gene lookup returns CDR1 MNHEY and CDR2 SVGEGT. V lost 6 bases and J lost 6; bases outside the gene matches: 10. CDR3 DNA, as far as it was read: TGTGCCAGCAGCAACTCCGGGACTAGCGTGGCCGGGGAG. Protein product: CASSNSGTSVAGE. The CDR3, in full, reads CASSNSGTSVAGELFF.

This clone has a count of ten or more. The read finishes 3 residues shy of the CDR3 end, and the germline J gene is used to complete it. The chain recombines TRBV6-1 with TRBJ2-2; 9 positions agree with TRBD1. The CDR3 spans 15 residues. CDR1 is MNHNS, CDR2 SASEGT, per germline. The V and J ends lost 4 bases and 4 bases, in that order; junction bases with no gene match: 4. The sequenced CDR3 bases are TGTGCCAGCAGTGCTTGGACAGGGGTCACCGGGGAG. The encoded protein is CASSAWTGVTGE. The CDR3 in its entirety is CASSAWTGVTGELFF.

This clone has at least ten counts. The CDR3 is CASSGARATGIFGEKLFF. CDR3 DNA (partial): TGTGCCAGCAGCGGGGCTAGAGCTACAGGGATATTTGGTGAAAAA. V gene TRBV2 combines with J gene TRBJ1-4; D possibly corresponds to TRBD1 (6 bases). Sequencing ends 3 residues short of the CDR3 end; the germline J gene provides the rest. V lost 6 bases and J 7 bases, leaving 27 bases between the germline ends. The CDR3 covers 18 residues. The germline gives CDR1 SNHLY, CDR2 FYNNEI.

This clone was counted only a few times. The junction and the germline gene differ at one end; a read error may be behind it. The read stops 3 residues short of the end of the CDR3; the missing end is completed from the germline J gene. This same CDR3 is encoded by further DNA sequences in the sample. The chain joins TRBV6-2 or TRBV6-3 to TRBJ1-3; no firm D call. The germline V gene has CDR1 MNHEY and CDR2 SVGEGT. The CDR3 extends over 14 amino acids. The sequenced CDR3 bases are TGTGCCAGCAGTTTCTACGGGTCTGGAAACACG. This encodes CASSFYGSGNT. From start to end, the CDR3 is CASSFYGSGNTIYF.

This clone was counted many times. The CDR3 end lies 3 residues beyond the end of the read and is filled in from the germline J gene. This chain joins TRBV7-9 and TRBJ1-1, with D possibly TRBD1 on 5 matching bases. Germline values: CDR1 SEHNR, CDR2 FQNEAQ (reference sequence). The V end was cut by 4 bases, the J end by 1 base, with 10 bases between. The CDR3 sequence is 14 residues long. The CDR3 here is CASSSGHRNTEAFF. CDR3 DNA (partial): TGTGCCAGCAGCTCCGGACACCGGAACACTGAA. Full variable domain (remainder filled in from reference TRBV7-9 and TRBJ1-1): DTGVSQNPRHKITKRGQNVTFRCDPISEHNRLYWYRQTLGQGPEFLTYFQNEAQLEKSRLLSDRFSAERPKGSFSTLEIQRTEQGDSAMYLCASSSGHRNTEAFFGQGTRLTVV.

This clone has at least ten counts. The read finishes 3 residues shy of the CDR3 end, and the germline J gene is used to complete it. The chain has TRBV7-9 and TRBJ1-2, with D uncertain. The CDR3 sequence is 14 residues long. CDR1 is SEHNR and CDR2 is FQNEAQ in the germline V gene (reference sequence). The ends were cut back, 4 bases at V and 2 bases at J, with 11 bases in the middle. CDR3 in amino acids: CASSYGEGNYGYTF. The CDR3 bases that were read are TGTGCCAGCAGCTACGGGGAGGGAAACTATGGC.